This T cell receptor beta chain was recorded in a study of blood T cell repertoires in COVID-19. In the original workflow: Estimated nucleated cell counts came from reference gene primer amplification. The data were produced by immunoSEQ multiplex PCR, yet TCRdb's version contains in-frame clones alone and is incomplete. V, J and clone size are those of that table, while D and trimming were read from the DNA. The table has about 210,000 clones, 80% to 90% seen once. The V gene lost 2 bases and the J gene lost 4 bases, with 12 bases spanning the gap. CDR3 length: 15 amino acids. Germline V gene sequence: CDR1 SEHNR, CDR2 FQNEAQ (reference sequence).

The chain uses TRBV7-9 and TRBJ1-3; D is uncertain. The TCR sequence derives from a woman aged 45 to 65 with acute or convalescent COVID-19. The sequenced sample was peripheral blood. The CDR3 bases are TGTGCCAGCAGCTTATTGCGGTCTGCGGGAAACACCATATATTTT. Amino acid sequence: CASSLLRSAGNTIYF. Full variable domain (rest looked up from reference TRBV7-9 and TRBJ1-3): DTGVSQNPRHKITKRGQNVTFRCDPISEHNRLYWYRQTLGQGPEFLTYFQNEAQLEKSRLLSDRFSAERPKGSFSTLEIQRTEQGDSAMYLCASSLLRSAGNTIYFGEGSWLTVV.